This T cell receptor (beta chain) comes out of a study of OX40 agonist ivuxolimab in advanced cancers. At the level of the study: Partial responses were achieved by three patients: one hepatocellular carcinoma, two cutaneous melanoma.

Study-level results: Both CD4+ and CD8+ T cell populations in blood had undergone clonal expansion by week 6 at 0.1 to 3.0 mg/kg.

Turning to this clone: Antigen specificity is unknown.

The assay was immunoSEQ multiplex PCR, and TCRdb's table has in-frame clones only and misses some. Of about 52,000 clones in the sample, more than 85% were seen once. V shed 5 bases, J shed 6 bases, and the junction held 5 bases outside the gene matches. CDR1 is SEHNR, CDR2 FQNEAQ, per germline (reference sequence). The CDR3 sequence is 14 residues long. The receptor comes from an adult with an advanced solid tumor such as melanoma, head and neck, liver or kidney cancer. Here the sequenced sample was CD4+ or CD8+ T cells sorted from blood, taken in a trial of the OX40 agonist ivuxolimab. V usage is TRBV7-9 and J usage is TRBJ2-2; 8 bases match TRBD1. The CDR3 DNA reads as TGTGCCAGCAGCACGGACAGGGCCGCCGGGGAGCTGTTTTTT. It yields the protein CASSTDRAAGELFF.